Below are 24 T cell receptor beta chains sequenced from a single sample in a study of CD8+CD57+ T cells in acquired aplastic anemia. Genomic DNA served as template for TCR beta VDJ and CDR3 profiling. Using its own MiXCR run on the reads, TCRdb lists one record per CDR3 protein. This repertoire shows more than 150,000 distinct CDR3 sequences, around half found once; its top ten account for roughly 3.5%. For sequencing, patients were chosen who had shown expansion of CD8+CD57+ cells by flow cytometry. Material: sorted CD4+, CD8+, or CD8+CD57+ T cells (not recorded which) from PBMCs. The receptors come from a human donor with aplastic anemia.

This clonotype was seen only a few times. The V gene is TRBV10-3, the J gene TRBJ1-1; D gene ambiguous. The CDR3 contains 14 residues. The V end lost 6 bases, the J end lost 8 bases, and 19 bases lay between the germline ends. Germline CDR1 ENHRY, CDR2 SYGVKD. The CDR3 is CAISSRGLDGEAFF. The CDR3 nucleotides read TGTGCCATCAGCTCACGAGGATTGGACGGCGAAGCTTTCTTT.

As for this clonotype: Sequence at one end of the junction differs from germline and may be a read error. V usage is TRBV10-3 and J usage is TRBJ1-1, with D possibly being TRBD1 (6 bases). Germline V lookup: CDR1 ENHRY, CDR2 SYGVKD. This CDR3 spans 16 amino acids. CDR3: CASSESRGRGNTEAFF. In DNA form, the CDR3 reads TGTGCCAGCAGTGAGTCTCGGGGGCGGGGGAACACTGAAGCTTTCTTT.

The chain has TRBV10-2 and TRBJ2-3; the D gene is possibly TRBD2 (5 bases). The CDR3 has 15 amino acids. CDR1 is WSHSY and CDR2 is SAAADI in the germline V gene. V shed 4 bases and J shed 3 bases, with 14 bases lying between them. The CDR3 DNA follows: TGCGCCAGCAGTGCGGCTAGCTGGAGGACAGATACGCAGTATTTT. Residues: CASSAASWRTDTQYF.

This clonotype was counted ten times or more. The chain joins TRBV6-5 to TRBJ2-5; 11 nucleotides match TRBD2. V lost 6 bases, J lost 4 bases, and 4 bases stayed unmatched. Germline V gives CDR1 MNHEY, CDR2 SVGAGI. The CDR3 loop spans 14 amino acids. DNA of the CDR3: TGTGCCAGCAGCCTAGCGGGAGGCGCAGAGACCCAGTACTTC. Its protein is CASSLAGGAETQYF.

This clonotype appeared many times. V and J are TRBV10-3 and TRBJ1-3, with D hard to call. Germline loops: CDR1 ENHRY, CDR2 SYGVKD. V dropped 0 bases and J dropped 2 bases, with 5 bases sitting between them. The CDR3 is made up of 14 amino acids. CDR3 residues: CAISESVTGNTIYF. As DNA, the CDR3 is TGTGCCATCAGTGAGTCGGTGACTGGAAACACCATATATTTT.

There are many counts of this clonotype. The chain is built from TRBV12-3 or TRBV12-4 and TRBJ1-5, with 8 bases that match TRBD1. J lost 5 bases, V lost 2 bases, and 5 bases had no gene match. The CDR3 runs to 15 residues. CDR3 region: CASSLSSGGYQPQHF. The CDR3 DNA sequence: TGTGCCAGCAGTTTATCATCAGGGGGCTATCAGCCCCAGCATTTT.

J is TRBJ2-7 and V is TRBV2, with D possibly being TRBD1 or TRBD2 (6 bases each). V was pared by 4 bases and J by 1 base, with 14 bases between. Germline V CDR1 and CDR2: SNHLY, FYNNEI. The CDR3 consists of 15 residues. Written as DNA, the CDR3 is TGTGCCAGCAGTGGGTGGGGGGACAAATCCTACGAGCAGTACTTC. Amino acid sequence: CASSGWGDKSYEQYF.

This rearrangement joins TRBV25-1 to TRBJ2-7; D is possibly TRBD2 (6 bases). CDR3 size: 14 residues. The germline V gene has CDR1 MGHDK and CDR2 SYGVNS. V was cut by 4 bases and J by 4 bases, with 14 bases left in between. CDR3 in amino acids: CASSAISGGYEQYF. CDR3 sequence (DNA): TGTGCCAGCAGTGCCATATCTGGGGGGTACGAGCAGTACTTC.

The sample holds a few counts of this clonotype. This rearrangement joins TRBV4-2 to TRBJ1-3; 7 bases line up with TRBD1. The germline gives CDR1 LGHNA, CDR2 YNFKEQ. CDR3 length: 17 residues. V lost 5 bases and J lost 4; bases outside the gene matches: 14. The CDR3: CASSRYRDSSFGNTIYF. The CDR3 nucleotides are TGTGCCAGCAGCAGATACCGGGACAGTTCCTTCGGAAACACCATATATTTT.

This clonotype occurred once. This chain links TRBV10-3 with TRBJ1-4, with a possible D match to TRBD1 (5 bases). The germline V gene has CDR1 ENHRY and CDR2 SYGVKD. Between the trimmed V and J ends, which lost 3 bases and 4 bases, there was a span of 6 bases. CDR3 size: 13 residues. CDR3 nucleotides: TGTGCCATCAGTGAACAGGTTAATGAAAAACTGTTTTTT. This codes for CAISEQVNEKLFF.

The chain carries TRBV2 and TRBJ1-5; D uncertain. The CDR3 extends over 15 amino acids. The germline CDR1 and CDR2 sequences are SNHLY and FYNNEI. V lost 4 bases and J 2 bases, leaving 12 bases between the germline ends. The CDR3 reads CASSAAGEGNQPQHF. The CDR3 nucleotides are TGTGCCAGCAGTGCTGCGGGCGAGGGCAATCAGCCCCAGCATTTT.

In its sample, this clonotype was seen many times. V usage is TRBV2 and J usage is TRBJ1-4, with D perhaps matching TRBD1 (5 bases). In germline, CDR1 is SNHLY, CDR2 FYNNEI. With 3 bases removed from V and 2 bases from J, the gap between germline ends came to 10 bases. There are 15 residues in the CDR3. The CDR3 protein is CASSEVGLTNEKLFF. DNA for the CDR3: TGTGCCAGCAGTGAGGTGGGGCTCACTAATGAAAAACTGTTTTTT.

In this sample, this clonotype turned up many times. The chain links TRBV6-1 to TRBJ2-7; 9 bases are a match to TRBD1. Germline CDR1 reads MNHNS; CDR2 reads SASEGT. The V gene end was trimmed by 9 bases and the J gene end by 3 bases; junction bases not matched to a gene: 9. The CDR3 contains 14 residues. As DNA, the CDR3 is TGTGCCAGTTTTTCGGGACAGGGAGTCTACGAGCAGTACTTC. This sequence encodes CASFSGQGVYEQYF.

The chain employs TRBV24-1 and TRBJ2-1; 15 nucleotides agree with TRBD2. The CDR3 totals 16 residues. The ends lost 4 bases at V and 8 bases at J; junction bases unmatched: 5. Germline V CDR1 and CDR2: KGHDR, SFDVKD. CDR3 in DNA: TGTGCCACCAGTGACTCGGGACTAGCGGGAGGCCATGAGCAGTTCTTC. Translating gives CATSDSGLAGGHEQFF.

The sample holds many counts of this clonotype. The chain links TRBV20-1 to TRBJ2-7, with D perhaps matching TRBD1 (5 bases). V shed 7 bases and J shed 6 bases, with 16 bases lying between them. This CDR3 spans 12 amino acids. The V gene's germline CDR1 is DFQATT and CDR2 SNEGSKA (reference sequence). CDR3 loop: CSVLGDTGEQYV. CDR3 DNA sequence: TGCAGTGTCCTTGGAGATACAGGCGAGCAGTACGTC.

This clonotype occurred once. The conserved phenylalanine or tryptophan is not found at the CDR3 terminus, so this likely reflects a read error. No DNA is shown, since the ends of the CDR3 on it are uncertain; the CDR3 is the one TCRdb lists. V and J are TRBV29-1 and TRBJ1-3; the listed D gene, TRBD1, was not tested against the DNA. The CDR3 numbers 11 amino acids, ends counted. Per the germline V gene, CDR1 is SQVTM and CDR2 is ANQGSEA. CDR3 sequence: CSADRANTICS.

The gene calls are TRBV7-3 and TRBJ2-1, with 12 positions matching TRBD2. The end of the DNA is better explained by TRBJ2-5, so the J call may be wrong. The CDR3 spans 16 residues. CDR1 and CDR2 from the germline V gene are SGHTA and FQGTGA. The CDR3 spells CASSLNRLAGGETQYF. The CDR3 DNA is TGTGCCAGCAGCTTAAACCGGCTAGCGGGAGGGGAGACCCAGTACTTC.

Note on this clonotype: This may arise from a read error, as a much more abundant clone is one base away. No conserved phenylalanine or tryptophan ends this CDR3, so it is likely a read error. Because the CDR3's place on the DNA is in doubt, the DNA is left out and the CDR3 is given as listed by TCRdb. The gene calls are TRBV25-1 and TRBJ1-4; the D call TRBD1 from the table was never checked on the DNA. The CDR3 is made up of 13 amino acids, end residues included. Germline lookup yields CDR1 MGHDK and CDR2 SYGVNS. Here the CDR3 reads CASSEAGTPERFL.

This clonotype occurred many times. This clone may be a read error of a much larger clone one base away. This sequence joins TRBV10-3 and TRBJ1-6; TRBD1 might be the D (5 bases). With 0 bases removed from V and 5 bases from J, the gap between germline ends came to 5 bases. Germline V gives CDR1 ENHRY, CDR2 SYGVKD. The CDR3 consists of 14 residues. The CDR3 spells CAISESTDNSPLHF. The CDR3 bases are TGTGCCATCAGTGAGTCGACAGATAATTCACCCCTCCACTTT.

This rearrangement joins TRBV19 to TRBJ1-1; weak D call: TRBD1 (5 bases). CDR3 length equals 15 residues. V lost 0 bases and J 1 base, leaving 9 bases between the germline ends. Germline V lookup: CDR1 LNHDA, CDR2 SQIVND (reference sequence). The CDR3, as DNA: TGTGCCAGTAGTATAGACGGGGGACCGAACACTGAAGCTTTCTTT. This sequence encodes CASSIDGGPNTEAFF.

The chain uses TRBV9 and TRBJ1-1; the match to TRBD1 covers 7 bases. Germline assignment: CDR1 SGDLS and CDR2 YYNGEE. This CDR3 is built from 15 residues. V lost 0 bases, J lost 0 bases, and 2 bases stayed unmatched. CDR3 amino acids: CASSVETGLNTEAFF. CDR3 nucleotide sequence: TGTGCCAGCAGCGTAGAGACAGGGCTGAACACTGAAGCTTTCTTT.

The chain has TRBV10-2 and TRBJ2-3; D tentatively fits TRBD1 or TRBD2 (6 bases each). The CDR3 contains 15 residues. The germline V gene encodes CDR1 WSHSY and CDR2 SAAADI. The germline V and J ends were trimmed by 6 bases and 1 base, with 14 bases remaining between them. The CDR3 DNA is TGCGCCAGCAGGATCGCGGAGGGGGGCACAGATACGCAGTATTTT. It specifies CASRIAEGGTDTQYF.

CDR3 nucleotide sequence: TGCAGCGTCTCCGGGACAGCCCATTACGAGCAGTACTTC. This gives the protein CSVSGTAHYEQYF. This chain uses TRBV29-1 with TRBJ2-7, with 7 bases matching TRBD1. The trim removed 6 bases at V and 4 bases at J, leaving 9 bases unmatched. This CDR3 spans 13 amino acids. The V gene's germline CDR1 is SQVTM and CDR2 ANQGSEA.

This clonotype was recorded many times. The chain links TRBV19 to TRBJ1-3; 8 bases map to TRBD1. CDR1 is LNHDA, CDR2 SQIVND, per germline (reference sequence). V trimming: 4 bases; J trimming: 4 bases; junction bases outside the gene matches: 12. The CDR3 consists of 17 residues. The CDR3 coding sequence is TGTGCCAGTAGTACGCGCCCCCGGACAGGGCTCGGAAACACCATATATTTT. This translates into CASSTRPRTGLGNTIYF.